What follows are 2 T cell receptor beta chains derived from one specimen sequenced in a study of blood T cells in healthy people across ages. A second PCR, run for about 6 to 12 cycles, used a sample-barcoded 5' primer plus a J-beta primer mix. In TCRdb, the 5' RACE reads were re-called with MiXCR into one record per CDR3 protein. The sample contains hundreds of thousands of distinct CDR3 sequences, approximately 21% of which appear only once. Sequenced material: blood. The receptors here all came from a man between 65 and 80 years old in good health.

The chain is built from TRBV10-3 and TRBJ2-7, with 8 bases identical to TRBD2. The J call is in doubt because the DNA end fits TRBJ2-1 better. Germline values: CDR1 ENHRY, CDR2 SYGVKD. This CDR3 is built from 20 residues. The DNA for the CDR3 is TGTGCCACCCGAAAGGGGGAGCGGGAGAGGTTTAAGTGGTTCTACAATGAGCAGTTCTTC. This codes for CATRKGERERFKWFYNEQFF.

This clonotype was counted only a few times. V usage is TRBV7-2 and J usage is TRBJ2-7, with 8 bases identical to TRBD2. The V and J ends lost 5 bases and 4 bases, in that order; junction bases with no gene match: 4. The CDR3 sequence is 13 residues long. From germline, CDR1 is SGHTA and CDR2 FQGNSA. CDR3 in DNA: TGTGCCAGCAGCCGGGGGGGGTTATACGAGCAGTACTTC. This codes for CASSRGGLYEQYF.